The 27 T cell receptor beta chains below all came from one sample that was sequenced in a study of T cell repertoires in cytomegalovirus infection. MiXCR, applied by TCRdb to the reads, yields one record per CDR3 protein. The sample carries approximately 990,000 distinct CDR3 sequences, approximately 30% recorded once. These TCRs are of unknown antigen specificity. Sample: cultured CD8+ T cells from PBMCs, taken from culture after CMV antigen stimulation. The receptors originated from a human donor in good health (CMV status not recorded). Some clones in this sample may be carry-over from other donors' samples.

This clonotype was observed many times. The J gene is TRBJ1-3, the V gene TRBV7-8; D might be TRBD1 (6 bases). The CDR3 is made up of 20 amino acids. Trimming left V 4 bases short and J 2 bases short, with 27 bases between. Germline loops: CDR1 SGHVS, CDR2 FQNEAQ. The CDR3 is CASSSIKPRGVFRPGNTIYF. CDR3 coding DNA: TGTGCCAGCAGCTCTATTAAGCCCAGGGGAGTTTTCCGTCCTGGAAACACCATATATTTT.

At least ten counts were recorded for this clonotype. This chain connects TRBV7-2 to TRBJ2-7; the match to TRBD1 covers 10 bases. Unmatched junction bases numbered 4, after V lost 5 bases and J lost 3 bases. This CDR3 has 14 amino acids. Germline V gives CDR1 SGHTA, CDR2 FQGNSA. The CDR3 DNA is TGTGCCAGCAGCGGGACAGGGGACAACTACGAGCAGTACGTC. Residues: CASSGTGDNYEQYV.

This clonotype was counted a few times. The chain uses TRBV19 and TRBJ1-2; unclear D gene. The V gene lost 8 bases and the J gene lost 3 bases, with 19 bases spanning the gap. CDR1 is LNHDA and CDR2 is SQIVND in the germline V gene (reference sequence). The CDR3 totals 15 residues. This CDR3 reads CASQTSAGSDYGYTF. The CDR3 DNA reads TGTGCCAGTCAGACCAGCGCCGGGAGTGACTATGGCTACACCTTC.

V usage is TRBV12-3 or TRBV12-4 and J usage is TRBJ2-1; the D gene is possibly TRBD2 (5 bases). Trimming removed 4 bases at V and 6 bases at J, with 10 bases between. This CDR3 contains 13 residues. The CDR3, as DNA: TGTGCCAGCAGTTCACTAGTGAGCAATGAGCAGTTCTTC. Its translation: CASSSLVSNEQFF.

This clonotype was counted between two and nine times. This chain links TRBV5-6 with TRBJ1-1; 8 bases are a match to TRBD1. Trimming removed 0 bases from V and 4 bases from J; junction bases left unmatched: 5. The germline gives CDR1 SGHDT, CDR2 YYEEEE. The CDR3 sequence is 15 residues long. The CDR3 bases are TGTGCCAGCAGCTTGGGGACAGGGTCGGGCACTGAAGCTTTCTTT. Translated, it gives CASSLGTGSGTEAFF.

This clonotype was observed many times. This chain joins TRBV11-3 and TRBJ2-1, with 10 nucleotides matching TRBD2. The germline V gene has CDR1 SGHNT and CDR2 YENEEA. The length of the CDR3 is 15 residues. Trimming took 0 bases from V and 4 from J; bases not matched to a gene: 0. This chain's CDR3 is CASSLELAGYNEQFF. The CDR3 DNA is TGTGCCAGCAGCTTAGAACTAGCGGGGTACAATGAGCAGTTCTTC.

The table lists this clonotype with a few counts. V is TRBV5-6 and J is TRBJ2-5; either TRBD1 or TRBD2 may supply D (6 bases each). Trimming cost V 3 bases and J 5 bases, with 17 bases left between them. CDR1 is SGHDT, CDR2 YYEEEE, per germline. The CDR3 is 15 residues long. The DNA for the CDR3 is TGTGCCAGCAGCTCCGAGGGGGGTCAGTGGGAGACCCAGTACTTC. It yields the protein CASSSEGGQWETQYF.

The rearrangement links TRBV7-6 to TRBJ1-2; D gene uncertain. The V end lost 1 base, the J end lost 7 bases, and 10 bases lay between the germline ends. This CDR3 contains 13 residues. The germline V gene has CDR1 SGHVS and CDR2 FNYEAQ. The CDR3 DNA follows: TGTGCCAGCAGCTTAGTCCTGGCGGGTGGCTACACCTTC. This encodes CASSLVLAGGYTF. Full variable domain (remainder filled in from reference TRBV7-6 and TRBJ1-2): GAGVSQSPRYKVTKRGQDVALRCDPISGHVSLYWYRQALGQGPEFLTYFNYEAQQDKSGLPNDRFSAERPEGSISTLTIQRTEQRDSAMYRCASSLVLAGGYTFGSGTRLTVV.

Many counts were recorded for this clonotype. V and J are TRBV12-3 or TRBV12-4 and TRBJ1-1; D unresolved. V lost 3 bases and J lost 3, with 8 bases in between. CDR3 size: 13 residues. The CDR3 sequence is CASSLGLDTEAFF. DNA for the CDR3: TGTGCCAGCAGTTTGGGATTAGACACTGAAGCTTTCTTT.

This clonotype has a count of ten or more. The J gene is TRBJ1-6, the V gene TRBV7-6; 7 positions agree with TRBD1. V lost 4 bases to trimming and J lost 9 bases; unmatched junction nucleotides: 6. CDR1 is SGHVS and CDR2 is FNYEAQ in the germline V gene. This CDR3 contains 14 residues. The CDR3 sequence: CASSYGQVPSPLHF. The CDR3 DNA sequence: TGTGCCAGCAGCTATGGACAGGTCCCTTCACCCCTCCACTTT.

This clonotype was found many times. The chain has TRBV4-1 and TRBJ1-5; D may be TRBD1 (6 bases). The V gene's germline CDR1 is MGHRA and CDR2 YSYEKL. Deletions cut 2 bases from V and 6 bases from J, with 14 bases between. The CDR3 is 15 amino acids. The CDR3 here is CASSQPDRTFQPQHF. CDR3 nucleotides: TGCGCCAGCAGCCAACCCGACAGGACGTTTCAGCCCCAGCATTTT.

This clonotype has more than one count but fewer than ten. The V call is TRBV2, the J call TRBJ1-4; D unclear. From germline, CDR1 is SNHLY and CDR2 FYNNEI. Trimming took off 0 bases at V and 0 bases at J, with 8 bases between the two ends. The CDR3 sequence is 16 residues long. DNA for the CDR3: TGTGCCAGCAGTGAAGCGGTCGCAGCAACTAATGAAAAACTGTTTTTT. It encodes CASSEAVAATNEKLFF.

The gene calls are TRBV6-2 or TRBV6-3 and TRBJ2-2; possible D gene TRBD2, 5 bases. This CDR3 contains 17 residues. CDR1 and CDR2 (germline): MNHEY, SVGEGT. V shed 1 base and J shed 0 bases, with 12 bases lying between them. This CDR3 is CASSYLHRLPNTGELFF. In DNA form, the CDR3 reads TGTGCCAGCAGTTACTTACATCGACTACCGAACACCGGGGAGCTGTTTTTT.

The chain joins TRBV2 to TRBJ1-3, with D possibly being TRBD1 (5 bases). The CDR3 runs to 11 residues. Trimming stripped 6 bases from V and 8 bases from J, with 8 bases between. Germline assignment: CDR1 SNHLY and CDR2 FYNNEI. In DNA form, the CDR3 reads TGTGCCAGCAGGCAGGGATACACCATATATTTT. Its translation is CASRQGYTIYF.

J is TRBJ2-7 and V is TRBV18; TRBD1 or TRBD2 may be the D gene (7 bases each). In germline, CDR1 is KGHSH, CDR2 LQKENI. V was trimmed by 0 bases and J by 7 bases, leaving 13 bases between them. This CDR3 is built from 14 residues. The CDR3 nucleotides read TGTGCCAGCTCACCACCTTCAGGGGGAGGGGAGCAGTACGTC. Encoded protein: CASSPPSGGGEQYV.

The V gene is TRBV11-2, the J gene TRBJ2-1; 7 bases match TRBD2. With V trimmed by 1 base and J by 7 bases, 19 bases remained unmatched. The CDR3 sequence is 19 residues long. CDR1 is SGHAT, CDR2 FQNNGV, per germline. In DNA, the CDR3 is TGTGCCAGCAGCTTAGCCCCCGGATCGAGCGGGGCGTCATTAAATGAGCAGTTCTTC. Its translation is CASSLAPGSSGASLNEQFF.

The chain links TRBV27 to TRBJ2-1; D not certain. The germline CDR1 and CDR2 sequences are MNHEY and SMNVEV (reference sequence). The ends were cut back, 3 bases at V and 7 bases at J, with 13 bases in the middle. The CDR3 is 14 residues long. CDR3 loop: CASSFGLNSNEQFF. In DNA form, the CDR3 reads TGTGCCAGCAGTTTCGGTCTTAATTCTAATGAGCAGTTCTTC.

A few counts support this clonotype. The genes are TRBV5-4 and TRBJ1-1; D gene ambiguous. Germline V gives CDR1 SGHNT, CDR2 YYREEE (reference sequence). The CDR3 length is 15 residues. V lost 3 bases to trimming and J lost 6 bases, with 18 bases between them. The DNA of the CDR3 is TGTGCCAGCAGCTCGGCCTCGGACCCCACTCCTGAAGCTTTCTTT. This sequence encodes CASSSASDPTPEAFF.

This clonotype came up a few times. The chain uses TRBV10-3 and TRBJ2-1; 10 positions agree with TRBD1. The CDR3 has 16 amino acids. Looked up from germline, CDR1 is ENHRY and CDR2 is SYGVKD. V shed 3 bases and J 2 bases; nucleotides not matched to a gene: 4. The CDR3 bases are TGTGCCATCAGTGACCCCGGACAGGGGGCCTACAATGAGCAGTTCTTC. The encoded protein is CAISDPGQGAYNEQFF.

The sample holds a few counts of this clonotype. The chain couples TRBV2 to TRBJ2-7, with a tentative D call TRBD1 (6 bases). CDR1 and CDR2 from the germline V gene are SNHLY and FYNNEI. Trimming stripped 7 bases from V and 4 bases from J, with 17 bases between. The CDR3 contains 14 residues. The CDR3 here is CASTTGTIFYEQYV. The CDR3 DNA is TGTGCCAGCACCACCGGGACAATCTTTTACGAGCAGTACGTC.

This chain links TRBV5-5 with TRBJ2-3; D ambiguous. The germline V gene encodes CDR1 SGHKS and CDR2 YYEKEE (reference sequence). There are 15 residues in the CDR3. Trimming removed 0 bases at V and 0 bases at J, with 8 bases between. The CDR3 region has the DNA TGTGCCAGCAGCTTGGTGAGGCCTAGCACAGATACGCAGTATTTT. Translation: CASSLVRPSTDTQYF.

There are a few counts of this clonotype. This chain joins TRBV12-5 and TRBJ1-1; D may be TRBD1 (5 bases). Germline CDR1 is LGHNT and CDR2 is FRNRAP. The CDR3 extends over 15 amino acids. Between the trimmed V and J ends, which lost 5 bases and 0 bases, there was a span of 13 bases. The CDR3 coding sequence is TGTGCTAGTGGTCCTTATAGGGGTCTGAACACTGAAGCTTTCTTT. This translates into CASGPYRGLNTEAFF.

Many counts were recorded for this clonotype. The J gene is TRBJ2-2, the V gene TRBV7-2; D perhaps matches TRBD1 (6 bases). V was pared by 7 bases and J by 0 bases, with 15 bases between. The CDR3 sequence is 16 residues long. Germline values: CDR1 SGHTA, CDR2 FQGNSA. CDR3 residues: CASTDRNTANTGELFF. The CDR3 DNA follows: TGTGCCAGCACTGACAGGAACACCGCGAACACCGGGGAGCTGTTTTTT.

The CDR3 spells CASSTTSSTDTQYF. CDR3 coding DNA: TGTGCCAGCAGCACCACTTCTAGCACAGATACGCAGTATTTT. The chain carries TRBV7-9 and TRBJ2-3; D is ambiguous. The CDR3 covers 14 residues. Trimming left V 5 bases short and J 0 bases short, with 9 bases between. Germline CDR1 SEHNR, CDR2 FQNEAQ (reference sequence).

This rearrangement joins TRBV6-5 to TRBJ2-3; 8 bases line up with TRBD2. This CDR3 is built from 16 residues. V was clipped by 2 bases and J by 0 bases; unmatched bases: 4. CDR1 MNHEY and CDR2 SVGAGI come from the germline V gene. CDR3 region: CASSYRGGSSTDTQYF. In DNA form, the CDR3 reads TGTGCCAGCAGTTACCGGGGGGGGTCTAGCACAGATACGCAGTATTTT.

This rearrangement joins TRBV15 to TRBJ2-6; no clear D. Trimming shortened V by 3 bases and J by 1 base, and 7 bases separated the two germline ends. The V gene's germline CDR1 is LNHNV and CDR2 YYDKDF (reference sequence). The length of the CDR3 is 15 residues. The CDR3 sequence is CATSRVVSGANVLTF. In nucleotides, the CDR3 is TGTGCCACCAGCAGGGTAGTATCTGGGGCCAACGTCCTGACTTTC.

The genes are TRBV7-2 and TRBJ1-4; D is ambiguous. The CDR3 loop spans 15 amino acids. V shed 4 bases and J shed 3 bases, with 12 bases lying between them. Germline V gene data show CDR1 as SGHTA and CDR2 as FQGNSA. The CDR3, as DNA: TGTGCCAGCAGCTCAGGACGGATACCTAATGAAAAACTGTTTTTT. It specifies CASSSGRIPNEKLFF.